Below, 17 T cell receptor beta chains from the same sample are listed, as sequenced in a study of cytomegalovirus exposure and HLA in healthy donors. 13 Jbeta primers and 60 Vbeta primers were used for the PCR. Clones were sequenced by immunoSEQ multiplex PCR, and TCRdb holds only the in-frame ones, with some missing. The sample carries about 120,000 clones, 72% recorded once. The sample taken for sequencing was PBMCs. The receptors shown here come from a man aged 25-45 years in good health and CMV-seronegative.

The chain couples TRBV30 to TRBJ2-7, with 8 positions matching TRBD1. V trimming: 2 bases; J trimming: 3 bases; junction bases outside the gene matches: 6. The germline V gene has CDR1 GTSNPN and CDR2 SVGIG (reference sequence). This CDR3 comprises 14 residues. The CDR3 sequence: CAWSRGQAYYEQYF. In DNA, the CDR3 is TGTGCCTGGAGTCGGGGACAGGCGTACTACGAGCAGTACTTC.

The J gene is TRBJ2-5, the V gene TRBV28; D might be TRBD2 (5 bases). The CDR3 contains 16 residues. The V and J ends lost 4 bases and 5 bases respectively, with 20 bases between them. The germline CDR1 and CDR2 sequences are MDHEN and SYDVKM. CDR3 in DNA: TGTGCCAGCAGTTCGCCCCATGTGTCGTCGGGGGAGACCCAGTACTTC. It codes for CASSSPHVSSGETQYF.

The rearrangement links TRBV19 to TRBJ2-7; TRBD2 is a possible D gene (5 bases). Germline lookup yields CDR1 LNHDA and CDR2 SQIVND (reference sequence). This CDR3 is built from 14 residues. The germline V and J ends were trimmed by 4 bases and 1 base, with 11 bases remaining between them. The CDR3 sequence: CASSSGPNSYEQYF. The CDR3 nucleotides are TGTGCCAGTAGTAGCGGGCCTAATTCCTACGAGCAGTACTTC.

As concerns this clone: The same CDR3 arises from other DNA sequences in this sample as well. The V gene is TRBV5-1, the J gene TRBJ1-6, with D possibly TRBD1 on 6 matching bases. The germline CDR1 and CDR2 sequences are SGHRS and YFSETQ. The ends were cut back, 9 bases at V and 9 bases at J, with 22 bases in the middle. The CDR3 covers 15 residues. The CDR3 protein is CATTPTGTKGSPLHF. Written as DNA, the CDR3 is TGCGCCACCACCCCCACCGGGACAAAAGGTTCACCCCTCCACTTT.

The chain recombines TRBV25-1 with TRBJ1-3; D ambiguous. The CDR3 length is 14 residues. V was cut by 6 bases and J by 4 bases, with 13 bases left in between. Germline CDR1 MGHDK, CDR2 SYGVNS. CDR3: CASSPRGGGNTIYF. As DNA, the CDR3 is TGTGCCAGCAGCCCCCGAGGAGGAGGAAACACCATATATTTT.

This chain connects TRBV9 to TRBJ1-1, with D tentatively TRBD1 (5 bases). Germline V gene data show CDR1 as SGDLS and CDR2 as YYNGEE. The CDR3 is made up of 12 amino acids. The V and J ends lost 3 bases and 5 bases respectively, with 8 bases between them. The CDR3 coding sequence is TGTGCCAGCAGCGCCGGGGGGACTGAAGCTTTCTTT. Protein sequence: CASSAGGTEAFF.

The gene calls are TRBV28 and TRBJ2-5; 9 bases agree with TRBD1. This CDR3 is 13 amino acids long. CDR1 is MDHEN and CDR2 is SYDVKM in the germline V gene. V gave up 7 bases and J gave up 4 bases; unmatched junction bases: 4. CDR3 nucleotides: TGTGCCAGCAACCTGGACAGGGGAGAGACCCAGTACTTC. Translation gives CASNLDRGETQYF. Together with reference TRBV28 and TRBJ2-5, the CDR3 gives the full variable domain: DVKVTQSSRYLVKRTGEKVFLECVQDMDHENMFWYRQDPGLGLRLIYFSYDVKMKEKGDIPEGYSVSREKKERFSLILESASTNQTSMYLCASNLDRGETQYFGPGTRLLVL.

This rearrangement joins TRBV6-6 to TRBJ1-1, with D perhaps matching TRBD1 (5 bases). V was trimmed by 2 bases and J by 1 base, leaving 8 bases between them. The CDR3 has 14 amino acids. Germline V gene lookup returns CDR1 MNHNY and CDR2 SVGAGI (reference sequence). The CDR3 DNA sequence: TGTGCCAGCAGTTACGCGACAGCGAACACTGAAGCTTTCTTT. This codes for CASSYATANTEAFF.

Here the CDR3 reads CASSLWGGQNNEQFF. The DNA for the CDR3 is TGCGCCAGCAGCTTGTGGGGGGGCCAAAACAATGAGCAGTTCTTC. This rearrangement joins TRBV5-1 to TRBJ2-1, with D possibly TRBD2 on 7 matching bases. Germline CDR1 reads SGHRS; CDR2 reads YFSETQ. The V gene lost 1 base and the J gene lost 5 bases, with 13 bases spanning the gap. The CDR3 is 15 amino acids.

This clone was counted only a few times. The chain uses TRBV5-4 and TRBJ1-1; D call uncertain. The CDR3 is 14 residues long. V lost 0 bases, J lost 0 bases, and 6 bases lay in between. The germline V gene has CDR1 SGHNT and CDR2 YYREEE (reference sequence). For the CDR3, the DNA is TGTGCCAGCAGCTTGGCCGAGCTGAACACTGAAGCTTTCTTT. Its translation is CASSLAELNTEAFF. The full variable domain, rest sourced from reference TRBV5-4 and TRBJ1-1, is ETGVTQSPTHLIKTRGQQVTLRCSSQSGHNTVSWYQQALGQGPQFIFQYYREEENGRGNFPPRFSGLQFPNYSSELNVNALELDDSALYLCASSLAELNTEAFFGQGTRLTVV.

The CDR3 spells CAIETGDGYTF. The CDR3 DNA sequence: TGTGCCATAGAAACAGGGGATGGCTACACCTTC. The V gene is TRBV6-1, the J gene TRBJ1-2; 7 positions agree with TRBD1. The germline V gene has CDR1 MNHNS and CDR2 SASEGT. The CDR3 has 11 residues. Trimming removed 10 bases from V and 6 bases from J; junction bases left unmatched: 5.

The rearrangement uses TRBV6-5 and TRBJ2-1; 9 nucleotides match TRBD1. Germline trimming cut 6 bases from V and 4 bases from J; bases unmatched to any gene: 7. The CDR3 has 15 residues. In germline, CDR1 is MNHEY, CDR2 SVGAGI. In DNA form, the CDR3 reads TGTGCCAGCAGGAATGGACAGGGGCCTTACAATGAGCAGTTCTTC. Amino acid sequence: CASRNGQGPYNEQFF.

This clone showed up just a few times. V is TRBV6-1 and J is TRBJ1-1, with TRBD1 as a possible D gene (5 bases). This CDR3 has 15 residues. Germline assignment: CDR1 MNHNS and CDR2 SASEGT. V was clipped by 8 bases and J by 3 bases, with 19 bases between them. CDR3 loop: CASPDGHLGDTEAFF. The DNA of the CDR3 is TGTGCCAGCCCTGATGGACACCTAGGGGACACTGAAGCTTTCTTT.

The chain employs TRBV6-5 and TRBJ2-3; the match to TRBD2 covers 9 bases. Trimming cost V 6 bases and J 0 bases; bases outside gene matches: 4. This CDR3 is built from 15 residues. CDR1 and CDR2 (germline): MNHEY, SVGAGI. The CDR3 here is CASSPSGVSTDTQYF. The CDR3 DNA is TGTGCCAGCAGCCCTAGCGGGGTCAGCACAGATACGCAGTATTTT.

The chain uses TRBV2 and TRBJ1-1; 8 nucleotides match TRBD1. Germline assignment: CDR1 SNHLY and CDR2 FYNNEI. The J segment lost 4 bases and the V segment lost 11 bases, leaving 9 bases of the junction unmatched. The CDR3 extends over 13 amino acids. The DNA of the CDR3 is TGTGCCTCCAACAAAGGACAGGGCACTGAAGCTTTCTTT. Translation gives CASNKGQGTEAFF.

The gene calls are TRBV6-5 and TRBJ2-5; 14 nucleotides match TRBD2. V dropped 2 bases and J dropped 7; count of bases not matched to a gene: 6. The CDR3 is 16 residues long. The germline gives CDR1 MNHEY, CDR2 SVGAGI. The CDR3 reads CASSYVGLAGGATQYF. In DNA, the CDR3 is TGTGCCAGCAGTTACGTCGGACTAGCGGGGGGTGCGACCCAGTACTTC.

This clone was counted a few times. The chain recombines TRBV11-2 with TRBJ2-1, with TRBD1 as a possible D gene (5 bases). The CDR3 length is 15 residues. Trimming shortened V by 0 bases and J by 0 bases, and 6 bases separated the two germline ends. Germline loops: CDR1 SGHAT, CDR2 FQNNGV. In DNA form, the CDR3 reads TGTGCCAGCAGCTTAGATAGGGGCTCCTACAATGAGCAGTTCTTC. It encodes CASSLDRGSYNEQFF.